This T cell receptor (beta chain) was retrieved from a study of T cells in Graves' hyperthyroidism and ophthalmopathy (dated by TCRdb to 2018 to 2020). About the investigation overall: Peripheral blood samples were taken at the time of initial diagnosis, prior to any treatment. The paper describes TCR Vbeta CDR3 sequencing of 140 or so peripheral blood samples, made up of fewer than 50 ophthalmopathy patients, 70 to 75 hyperthyroidism patients and 17 progressor patients. A discovery cohort of fewer than 110 patients, approximately 45 with Graves' ophthalmopathy and approximately 57 with stable Graves' hyperthyroidism, was used to find distinguishing TCR V-J signatures. After blood sampling, hyperthyroidism patients were treated with methimazole at a starting dose of 30 mg daily, and ophthalmopathy patients were treated with high-dose intravenous methylprednisolone. The approximately 90 discovery patients were randomly split 7:3 into training and test sets. In more than 5 Graves' hyperthyroidism patients, the study also compared T-cell repertoires from thyroid tissue with T-cell repertoires from blood. Prospective prediction of ophthalmopathy was tested in an independent validation cohort of some 20 hyperthyroidism patients and around 16 patients who later progressed to ophthalmopathy.

The TCR beta CDR3 regions were amplified from RNA transcripts. The TCR CDR3 was subjected to a first round of RT-PCR using the HTBI primer set and the Qiagen OneStep RT-PCR kit. Libraries were constructed in a second round of multiplex PCR, after which size selection and purification were carried out. Sequencing of the libraries was done on an Illumina HiSeq2000 using paired-end 100 bp reads. Regarding the original processing steps: SOAPnuke was used to process the raw data, throwing out any read that contained adapters or uncalled bases, had a mean Phred below 15, or lacked an exact constant-primer or identifier match. COPE v1.2.5 was used to merge high-quality paired reads, and clonotypes were defined as unique nucleotide sequences. MiTCR v1.1 was used to align the clonotypes against IMGT TRBV, TRBD and TRBJ reference segments. Analysis was restricted to V-J combinations with a frequency above 0.0001, which covered approximately 99% of repertoires. The TCS score was defined as F50 (clonal expansion) divided by E x V (chaos), with BLOSUM62-based TCRdist calculated between CDR3 peptides within each V-J. Welch's t-statistics and random forest reduced fewer than 550 V-J features to 10 to 15, which were used in a naive Bayes classifier (R e1071). The raw public reads went through TCRdb reprocessing: fastp at Q25, MiXCR clone calling, in-frame beta chains kept. All rows with the same CDR3 protein become a single entry with the most common DNA and genes. The V and J calls were not made by the authors but by TCRdb's processing. This sample has roughly 350,000 distinct CDR3 sequences in its table, and more than 14% of those were observed once. The ten biggest clones cover less than 20% of the sample.

Ophthalmopathy patients had moderately to severely active disease, with a Clinical Activity Score of 3 or more, a NOSPECS grade of 4 or more, and a disease duration of less than 3 months. The study excluded patients with uncontrolled infections, other autoimmune diseases, pregnancy or lactation. Diagnoses were based on clinical symptoms, serum thyroxine and TRAb, thyroid ultrasound and orbital computed tomography. Ficoll-Paque density gradient centrifugation was used to isolate PBMCs from approximately 11 ml of fresh peripheral blood. Total RNA was extracted with Trizol reagent, and quality was checked on an Agilent 2100 Bioanalyzer. This clonotype was detected ten times or more. The clone's antigen remains unknown. Base qualities are not at hand, and no much larger clone is one base apart. Beyond this particular receptor, the publication reports: Most expanded thyroid clonotypes (frequency above 0.001) were also detected in blood, suggesting blood repertoires may reflect thyroid immune responses. A model built on a 13 V-J signature distinguished ophthalmopathy from stable hyperthyroidism, reaching around 90% sensitivity and 81.08% specificity in cross-validation and 80%/75% in testing. In validation, the model predicted progression to ophthalmopathy a median of about 6.8 months before onset, with about 67% sensitivity and roughly 72% specificity. No statistical method was used to fix the sample size in advance, and group allocation was not hidden from the investigators.

The CDR3, from cysteine to phenylalanine, totals 12 residues. Kept here is only the CDR3 DNA, which spans 36 bases and is read in frame from base 1. The V and J ends are trimmed by 5 bases and 1 base, leaving 6 bases between them. CDR1 and CDR2, per the germline V gene, are SGHRS and YFSETQ. The receptor comes from a woman younger than 45 with Graves' ophthalmopathy. The sample taken for sequencing was blood. The rearranged chain carries TRBV5-1 and TRBJ2-5, with no D gene named confidently. The DNA reads TGCGCCAGCAGTTACTCCCAAGAGACCCAGTACTTC. Its translation reads: CASSYSQETQYF.